This T cell receptor beta chain was captured in a study of cytomegalovirus exposure and HLA in healthy donors. The PCR ran on 60 Vbeta and 13 Jbeta primers. Generated by immunoSEQ multiplex PCR, the TCRdb table keeps only in-frame clones and is missing some. The sample records a few hundred thousand clones, roughly 80% being singletons. CDR1 is SGHKS and CDR2 is YYEKEE in the germline V gene (reference sequence). V gave up 0 bases and J gave up 4 bases, with 11 bases separating them. The CDR3 extends over 15 amino acids. On this clone itself: Antigen unknown.

Broader study findings: Presence/absence analyses assumed roughly uniform sequencing depth across donors. The majority of TCR sequences were rare, yet some public TCRs appeared in many donors.

The receptor was derived from a man between 25 and 39 years old in good health and CMV-seronegative. The V gene is TRBV5-5, the J gene TRBJ1-5; a weak D match, TRBD1 (5 bases). The source material was PBMCs. CDR3 sequence: CASSLEGWSNQPQHF. The CDR3 bases are TGTGCCAGCAGCTTGGAGGGGTGGTCTAATCAGCCCCAGCATTTT. The full variable domain, completed using reference TRBV5-5 and TRBJ1-5, is DAGVTQSPTHLIKTRGQQVTLRCSPISGHKSVSWYQQVLGQGPQFIFQYYEKEERGRGNFPDRFSARQFPNYSSELNVNALLLGDSALYLCASSLEGWSNQPQHFGDGTRLSIL.